Listed below are T cell receptor beta chains from one sample, sequenced in a study of blood T cell repertoires in COVID-19. The table came from immunoSEQ multiplex PCR; TCRdb's copy has only in-frame clones and leaves some out. The table lists approximately 200,000 clones, roughly 80% of them singletons. Sequencing was done on a sample of peripheral blood. The receptors were gathered from a woman older than 75 with acute or convalescent COVID-19. Both conserved end residues are part of each CDR3. D genes are given only for firm matches. Clone size, where shown, is once, few, many, or a class for clones that have expanded.

v_gene: TRBV7-3; d_gene: TRBD1; j_gene: TRBJ2-7; abundance: -; len: 16; CDR3aa: CASSLTPGQGDHEQYF; CDR3nt: TGTGCCAGCAGCTTAACTCCGGGACAGGGGGACCACGAGCAGTACTTC
v_gene: TRBV5-1; d_gene: TRBD1; j_gene: TRBJ1-2; abundance: -; len: 13; CDR3aa: CASSAGQNDGYTF; CDR3nt: TGCGCCAGCAGCGCGGGACAGAACGACGGCTACACCTTC
v_gene: TRBV4-2; d_gene: -; j_gene: TRBJ1-2; abundance: -; len: 16; CDR3aa: CASSQDPSGFIYGYTF; CDR3nt: TGTGCCAGCAGCCAAGATCCCTCAGGGTTTATCTATGGCTACACCTTC
v_gene: TRBV7-2; d_gene: -; j_gene: TRBJ1-1; abundance: -; len: 15; CDR3aa: CASSLTYRGNTEAFF; CDR3nt: TGTGCCAGCAGCTTAACGTACCGCGGGAACACTGAAGCTTTCTTT
v_gene: TRBV29-1; d_gene: -; j_gene: TRBJ1-4; abundance: -; len: 13; CDR3aa: CSVAGVTNEKLFF; CDR3nt: TGCAGCGTTGCGGGGGTTACTAATGAAAAACTGTTTTTT
v_gene: TRBV4-2; d_gene: TRBD1; j_gene: TRBJ1-1; abundance: once; len: 13; CDR3aa: CASSQDRGTEAFF; CDR3nt: TGTGCCAGCAGCCAGGACAGGGGTACTGAAGCTTTCTTT
v_gene: TRBV7-9; d_gene: TRBD1; j_gene: TRBJ1-2; abundance: -; len: 13; CDR3aa: CASSLGQGGDYTF; CDR3nt: TGTGCCAGCAGCTTAGGACAGGGCGGAGACTACACCTTC
v_gene: TRBV7-9; d_gene: -; j_gene: TRBJ2-1; abundance: -; len: 15; CDR3aa: CASSPRDTPTDEQFF; CDR3nt: TGTGCCAGCAGTCCTCGGGACACCCCTACGGATGAGCAGTTCTTC
v_gene: TRBV10-1; d_gene: -; j_gene: TRBJ2-3; abundance: -; len: 18; CDR3aa: CASQFREPLDRSTDTQYF; CDR3nt: TGCGCCAGCCAGTTTAGAGAACCACTGGACAGAAGCACAGATACGCAGTATTTT
v_gene: TRBV6-5; d_gene: -; j_gene: TRBJ2-3; abundance: -; len: 15; CDR3aa: CASRLDSSYTDTQYF; CDR3nt: TGTGCCAGCAGGTTGGACAGCTCATACACAGATACGCAGTATTTT
v_gene: TRBV7-8; d_gene: -; j_gene: TRBJ1-2; abundance: -; len: 14; CDR3aa: CASSLAVGSYGYTF; CDR3nt: TGTGCCAGCAGCTTAGCGGTTGGGAGCTATGGCTACACCTTC
v_gene: TRBV29-1; d_gene: -; j_gene: TRBJ1-1; abundance: -; len: 13; CDR3aa: CSVRAQGNTEAFF; CDR3nt: TGCAGCGTTAGGGCACAGGGGAACACTGAAGCTTTCTTT
v_gene: TRBV2; d_gene: TRBD1; j_gene: TRBJ1-2; abundance: -; len: 12; CDR3aa: CASSAQGGGYTF; CDR3nt: TGTGCCAGCAGTGCCCAGGGGGGAGGCTACACCTTC
v_gene: TRBV9; d_gene: TRBD1; j_gene: TRBJ2-2; abundance: -; len: 18; CDR3aa: CASSVGQGQVRDTGELFF; CDR3nt: TGTGCCAGCAGCGTTGGACAGGGACAGGTTCGGGACACCGGGGAGCTGTTTTTT
v_gene: TRBV5-4; d_gene: -; j_gene: TRBJ1-3; abundance: -; len: 13; CDR3aa: CASSSDTVNTIYF; CDR3nt: TGTGCCAGCAGTTCGGACACAGTAAACACCATATATTTT
v_gene: TRBV11-2; d_gene: TRBD1; j_gene: TRBJ1-1; abundance: -; len: 16; CDR3aa: CASSLGQGVVGTEAFF; CDR3nt: TGTGCCAGCAGCTTAGGACAGGGGGTCGTAGGGACTGAAGCTTTCTTT
v_gene: TRBV6-5; d_gene: -; j_gene: TRBJ1-1; abundance: -; len: 10; CDR3aa: CASRLDWAFF; CDR3nt: TGTGCCAGCAGGCTAGATTGGGCTTTCTTT
v_gene: TRBV7-2; d_gene: -; j_gene: TRBJ2-3; abundance: once; len: 14; CDR3aa: CASSLAGATDTQYF; CDR3nt: TGTGCCAGCAGCTTAGCGGGGGCCACAGATACGCAGTATTTT
v_gene: TRBV7-9; d_gene: TRBD2; j_gene: TRBJ2-1; abundance: -; len: 18; CDR3aa: CASSRGLAGRRSYNEQFF; CDR3nt: TGTGCCAGCAGCCGTGGACTAGCGGGAAGACGCTCCTACAATGAGCAGTTCTTC
v_gene: TRBV25-1; d_gene: TRBD1; j_gene: TRBJ2-2; abundance: -; len: 15; CDR3aa: CASSLGQGISGELFF; CDR3nt: TGTGCCAGCAGCCTCGGACAGGGGATATCCGGGGAGCTGTTTTTT
v_gene: TRBV6-5; d_gene: -; j_gene: TRBJ2-7; abundance: -; len: 15; CDR3aa: CASEVGASGSYEQYF; CDR3nt: TGTGCCAGCGAGGTCGGCGCGTCAGGGTCCTACGAGCAGTACTTC
v_gene: TRBV3-1/TRBV3-2; d_gene: -; j_gene: TRBJ1-2; abundance: few; len: 13; CDR3aa: CASSQVAGGGYTF; CDR3nt: TGTGCCAGCAGCCAGGTCGCAGGTGGAGGCTACACCTTC
v_gene: TRBV6-5; d_gene: -; j_gene: TRBJ2-1; abundance: -; len: 13; CDR3aa: CASRASGENEQFF; CDR3nt: TGTGCCAGCAGAGCCTCAGGGGAGAATGAGCAGTTCTTC